This TCR beta chain was recovered during a study of beta chain features in type 1 diabetes. Study details: Cell yields, age and gender were similar between patients and healthy donors. Cells sorted and examined across all samples totaled more than 95,000,000. Findings and caveats of the study: Shortening of TCRB CDR3s, moderate but significant, appeared in all four CD4+ subsets of Type 1 diabetes patients. Patients' naive, central memory and Treg TCRB repertoires seemed closer to one another than those of healthy donors.

In this sample, this clone turned up a few times. What it binds is unknown. The whole isolated RNA underwent reverse transcription, so sequencing captured expressed TCRB transcripts. Naive, central memory and regulatory T cell samples yielded around 3.4 million reads on average. Here immunoSEQ multiplex PCR was the method, and the copy in TCRdb shows in-frame clones only, minus some. Among 500,000 to 650,000 clones listed, about an eighth were seen once. The CDR3 length is 13 residues. Germline lookup yields CDR1 SQVTM and CDR2 ANQGSEA. V lost 1 base to trimming and J lost 2 bases, with 7 bases between them.

The clonotype originates from a young man with type 1 diabetes. This chain uses TRBV29-1 with TRBJ2-3; the D gene is possibly TRBD2 (5 bases). The sequencing input was naive CD4+ T cells from blood. The CDR3 DNA sequence: TGCAGCGTTGAAGGGAGGCACACAGATACGCAGTATTTT. Protein: CSVEGRHTDTQYF.